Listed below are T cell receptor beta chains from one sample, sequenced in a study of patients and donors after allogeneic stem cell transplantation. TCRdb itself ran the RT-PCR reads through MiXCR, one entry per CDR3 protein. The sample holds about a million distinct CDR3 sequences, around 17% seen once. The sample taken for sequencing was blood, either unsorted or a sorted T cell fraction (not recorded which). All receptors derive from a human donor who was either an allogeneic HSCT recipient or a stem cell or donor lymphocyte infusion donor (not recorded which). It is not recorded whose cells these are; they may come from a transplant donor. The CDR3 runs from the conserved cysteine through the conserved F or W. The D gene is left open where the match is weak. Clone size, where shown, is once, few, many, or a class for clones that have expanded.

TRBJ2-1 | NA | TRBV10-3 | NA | TGTGCCATCAGTGATACCCGGCTGAATGAGCAGTTCTTC | CAISDTRLNEQFF
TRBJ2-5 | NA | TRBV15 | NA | TGTGCCACCAGCAGTGTTGTGGGGTACGAAGAGACCCAGTACTTC | CATSSVVGYEETQYF
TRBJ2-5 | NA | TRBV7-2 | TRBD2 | TGTGCCAGCAGCTTAGTAGCGGGGGGCCGACAAGAGACCCAGTACTTC | CASSLVAGGRQETQYF
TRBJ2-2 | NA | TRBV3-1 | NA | TGTGCCAGCAGCCACGCCCAGGAGCGGCCGAACACCGGGGAGCTGTTTTTT | CASSHAQERPNTGELFF
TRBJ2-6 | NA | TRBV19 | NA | TGTGCCAGTAGTAATATTGGACAAGTACTTGGGGCCAACGTCCTGACTTTC | CASSNIGQVLGANVLTF
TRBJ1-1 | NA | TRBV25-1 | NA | TGTGCCAGCAGTGAACTTCAGGGGCGAGGTGAAGCTTTCTTT | CASSELQGRGEAFF
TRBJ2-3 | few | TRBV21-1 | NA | TGTGCCAGCCCCTCAGGGAAACGAGGCACAGATACGCAGTATTTT | CASPSGKRGTDTQYF
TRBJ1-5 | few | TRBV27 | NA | TGTGCCAGCAGTTTTGGTCCAGGGACTCTCAATCAGCCCCAGCATTTT | CASSFGPGTLNQPQHF
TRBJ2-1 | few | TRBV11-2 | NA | TGTGCCAGCAGCTTAGATCCGGGCTCCTACAATGAGCAGTTCTTC | CASSLDPGSYNEQFF
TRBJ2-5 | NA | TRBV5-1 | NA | TGCGCCAGCAGCTCGTGGATCGGGGAGACCCAGTACTTC | CASSSWIGETQYF
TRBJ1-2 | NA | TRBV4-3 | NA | TGCGCCAGCAGCCAGACAGCGAGCTATGGCTACACCTTC | CASSQTASYGYTF
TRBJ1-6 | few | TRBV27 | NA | TGTGCCAGCAGTTCAGGAGGGCACTATAATTCACCCCTCCACTTT | CASSSGGHYNSPLHF
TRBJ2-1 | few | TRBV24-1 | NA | TGTGCCACCCGAACGGGTAATGAGCAGTTCTTC | CATRTGNEQFF
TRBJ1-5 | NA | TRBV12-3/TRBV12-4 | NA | TGTGCCAGCAGCTACGGGACATCAGGTCAGCCCCAGCATTTT | CASSYGTSGQPQHF
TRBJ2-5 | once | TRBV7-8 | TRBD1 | TGTGCCAGCAGCTTAGTGGACAGGATCGAAGAGACCCAGTACTTC | CASSLVDRIEETQYF
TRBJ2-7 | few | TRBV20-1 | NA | TGCAGTGCTATTCTTGGGACCGGCTCCTACGAGCAGTACTTC | CSAILGTGSYEQYF
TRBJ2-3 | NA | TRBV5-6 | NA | TGTGCCAGCAGCTGGGATCTAGCCCGGGGCACAGATACGCAGTATTTT | CASSWDLARGTDTQYF
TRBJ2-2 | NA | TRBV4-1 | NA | TGCGCCAGCAGCCAAGCGGGAAAGGGTTCGGAGACCGGGGAGCTGTTTTTT | CASSQAGKGSETGELFF
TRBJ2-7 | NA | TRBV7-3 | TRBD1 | TGTGCCAGCAGCCCCACAGGATCAGGGGGCTACGAGCAGTACTTC | CASSPTGSGGYEQYF
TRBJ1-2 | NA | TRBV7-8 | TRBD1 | TGTGCCAGCAGCTTAGAACCGGGACAGGGGGCGCTTGGCTACACCTTC | CASSLEPGQGALGYTF
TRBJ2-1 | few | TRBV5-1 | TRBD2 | TGCGCCAGCAGCGCTTCTAGCGGCAACAATGAGCAGTTCTTC | CASSASSGNNEQFF
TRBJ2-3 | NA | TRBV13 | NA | TGTGCCAGCAGCTCAGACAGAAACCCAGATACGCAGTATTTT | CASSSDRNPDTQYF
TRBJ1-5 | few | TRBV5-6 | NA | TGTGCCAGCAGCTTGGGGCCTCGGGGCGGTCAGCCCCAGCATTTT | CASSLGPRGGQPQHF
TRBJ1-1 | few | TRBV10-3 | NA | TGTGCCATCAGTGGGGACCTTAATGCCACTGAAGCTTTCTTT | CAISGDLNATEAFF
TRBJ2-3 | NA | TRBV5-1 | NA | TGCGCCAGCAGCCCCATTTTTCGGGAGTTGCGGATCACGCAGTATTTT | CASSPIFRELRITQYF
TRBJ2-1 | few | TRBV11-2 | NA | TGTGCCAGCAGCTTTAATCCCTCCTACAATGAGCAGTTCTTC | CASSFNPSYNEQFF
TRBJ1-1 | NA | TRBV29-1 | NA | TGCAGCGGTGCATTCGGGAGCACTGAAGCTTTCTTT | CSGAFGSTEAFF
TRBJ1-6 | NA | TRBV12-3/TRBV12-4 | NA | TGTGCCAGCAGTTTAGTGGCGACCAATTCACCCCTCCACTTT | CASSLVATNSPLHF
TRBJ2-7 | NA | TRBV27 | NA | TGTGCCAGCAGTTTTTCAGGGATCTCCTACCACGAGCAGTACTTC | CASSFSGISYHEQYF
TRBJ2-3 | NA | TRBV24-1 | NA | TGTGCCACCAGTGATTATCACGGGGCAGATACGCAGTATTTT | CATSDYHGADTQYF
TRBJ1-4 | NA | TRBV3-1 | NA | TGTGCCAGCAGCCAAGATCTTCGGCAGAGAAATGAAAAACTGTTTTTT | CASSQDLRQRNEKLFF
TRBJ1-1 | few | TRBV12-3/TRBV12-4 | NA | TGTGCCAGCAGTTCTGGGTACGAAGCTTTCTTT | CASSSGYEAFF
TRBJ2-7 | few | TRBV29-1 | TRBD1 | TGCAGCGTCCGACCCACAGGGGCCTACGAGCAGTACTTC | CSVRPTGAYEQYF
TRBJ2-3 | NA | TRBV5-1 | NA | TGCGCCAGCAGCGTTGGGCCGGGTGCAGATACGCAGTATTTT | CASSVGPGADTQYF
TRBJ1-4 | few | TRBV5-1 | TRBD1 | TGCGCCAGCAGCTTGGAGGGGACAGGGGGTAAAAAACTGTTTTTT | CASSLEGTGGKKLFF
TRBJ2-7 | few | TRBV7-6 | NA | TGTGCCAGCAGCCCGTCCCCCGGCCCCTACGAGCAGTACTTC | CASSPSPGPYEQYF
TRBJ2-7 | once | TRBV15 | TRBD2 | TGTGCCACCAGCTCCAGGGCGGGGGGTACCTACGAGCAGTACTTC | CATSSRAGGTYEQYF
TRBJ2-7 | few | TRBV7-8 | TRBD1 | TGTGCCAGCAGCTCCCCGCTCGGACAGGGTTTTTCCTACGAGCAGTACTTC | CASSSPLGQGFSYEQYF
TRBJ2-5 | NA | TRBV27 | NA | TGTGCCAGCAGTCCACAGGGTCCGGGGACCCAGTACTTC | CASSPQGPGTQYF
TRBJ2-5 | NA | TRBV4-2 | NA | TGTGCCAGCAGCCATGCCCAAGGGGCGCTTAAAAAGGGAGGGACCCAGTACTTC | CASSHAQGALKKGGTQYF
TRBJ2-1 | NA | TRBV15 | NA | TGTGCCACCAGCGCCCGGCGCAATGAGCAGTTCTTC | CATSARRNEQFF
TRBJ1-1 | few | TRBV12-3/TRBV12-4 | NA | TGTGCCAGCACCATTGAGGCAAAGACCGGGTTGGCTGAAGCTTTCTTT | CASTIEAKTGLAEAFF